This T cell receptor beta chain derives from a study of T-cell reconstitution after alpha-beta-depleted transplantation in children. This clonotype has more than one count but fewer than ten. The antigen is unknown. Study-level points and caveats: Several patients had high TCRbeta diversity at day 60; it came from surviving recipient T cells and thymic progenitors. Alpha-beta T cells about two months after transplant reportedly derived from several hundred expanded graft clones. The authors attributed T-cell counts and diversity one year after transplant mostly to newly produced T cells.

The TCRbeta library was prepared with unique molecular identifiers. TCRdb analysed the PCR reads with MiXCR anew, one entry per CDR3 protein. The data show approximately 430,000 distinct CDR3 sequences, with around 16% seen just once and about 32% held by the top ten. This clonotype was obtained from a boy under two years old who had a stem cell transplant for Wiskott-Aldrich syndrome, so the T cells may come from the graft donor. Sequenced here: PBMCs, mostly from graft donor cells, sampled 360 days after TCRalphabeta/CD19-depleted stem cell transplant.

The CDR3 sequence is CASRQKEQFF. The CDR3 DNA sequence: TGTGCCAGCAGACAAAAGGAGCAGTTCTTC. V usage is TRBV28 and J usage is TRBJ2-1; D not resolved. Trimming cost V 6 bases and J 10 bases, with 7 bases left between them. This CDR3 has 10 residues. The germline V gene has CDR1 MDHEN and CDR2 SYDVKM.